This passage covers 11 T cell receptor beta chains from one sample sequenced in a study of shared clonotypes between healthy human individuals. Assay: immunoSEQ multiplex PCR; the TCRdb copy retains only in-frame clones and omits some. The sample shows under 2,000,000 clones, roughly 95% of them seen only once. In the naive CD8 group, cells lacked CD45RO and were positively selected for CCR7, so terminally differentiated effector memory CD45RA+ cells were left out. The sample comprised naive CD8+ T cells sorted from blood. These receptor sequences come from a man younger than 35 in good health.

This clone was recorded only once. The chain joins TRBV6-1 to TRBJ2-1; D may be TRBD2 (5 bases). Germline loops: CDR1 MNHNS, CDR2 SASEGT. The CDR3 is made up of 13 amino acids. V shed 10 bases and J shed 4 bases, with 14 bases lying between them. This CDR3 reads CATQPSGYNEQFF. CDR3 nucleotide sequence: TGTGCCACGCAACCCTCGGGGTACAATGAGCAGTTCTTC.

This clone was detected once. V is TRBV7-9 and J is TRBJ2-3; 10 bases are shared with TRBD2. This CDR3 has 16 residues. Unmatched junction bases numbered 7, after V lost 4 bases and J lost 3 bases. Germline CDR1 is SEHNR and CDR2 is FQNEAQ (reference sequence). The CDR3 region has the DNA TGTGCCAGCAGCTCCGGACTAGCGGAGTCTACAGATACGCAGTATTTT. Its protein is CASSSGLAESTDTQYF.

V usage is TRBV27 and J usage is TRBJ1-5; a possible D gene is TRBD1 (6 bases). The germline V gene has CDR1 MNHEY and CDR2 SMNVEV (reference sequence). CDR3 size: 14 residues. V gave up 2 bases and J gave up 7 bases, with 12 bases separating them. CDR3 loop: CASSLTGTLQPQHF. CDR3 in DNA: TGTGCCAGCAGTTTAACCGGGACACTCCAGCCCCAGCATTTT.

In this sample, this clone turned up once. This chain uses TRBV9 with TRBJ2-5; 11 positions agree with TRBD2. This CDR3 comprises 16 residues. The V gene's germline CDR1 is SGDLS and CDR2 YYNGEE. V was pared by 3 bases and J by 5 bases, with 9 bases of the junction left unmatched. The CDR3 protein is CASSAPASGRTETQYF. CDR3 nucleotides: TGTGCCAGCAGCGCCCCCGCTAGCGGGAGGACGGAGACCCAGTACTTC.

The rearrangement joins TRBV11-1 to TRBJ2-5, with a possible D match to TRBD1 (5 bases). Trimming shortened V by 3 bases and J by 2 bases, and 10 bases separated the two germline ends. Germline CDR1 SGHAT, CDR2 FQDESV (reference sequence). The length of the CDR3 is 14 residues. The CDR3 here is CASSLFTGQETQYF. CDR3 coding DNA: TGTGCCAGCAGCTTGTTTACAGGTCAAGAGACCCAGTACTTC.

The chain carries TRBV4-1 and TRBJ2-7; 10 bases are shared with TRBD1. V was pared by 1 base and J by 2 bases, with 8 bases of the junction left unmatched. The CDR3 extends over 17 amino acids. CDR1 and CDR2 from the germline V gene are MGHRA and YSYEKL. CDR3 coding DNA: TGCGCCAGCAGCCAAGGGAGACAGGGGGCCCCCACCTACGAGCAGTACTTC. Its translation is CASSQGRQGAPTYEQYF.

The chain couples TRBV5-4 to TRBJ2-7; D is possibly TRBD2 (7 bases). Germline lookup yields CDR1 SGHNT and CDR2 YYREEE (reference sequence). Trimming left V 0 bases short and J 7 bases short, with 14 bases between. The CDR3 loop spans 14 amino acids. DNA for the CDR3: TGTGCCAGCAGCTTGGAAGGGGGGGAAGGTGAGCAGTACTTC. As protein: CASSLEGGEGEQYF. The full variable domain, with the rest looked up from reference TRBV5-4 and TRBJ2-7, is ETGVTQSPTHLIKTRGQQVTLRCSSQSGHNTVSWYQQALGQGPQFIFQYYREEENGRGNFPPRFSGLQFPNYSSELNVNALELDDSALYLCASSLEGGEGEQYFGPGTRLTVT.

The chain joins TRBV10-3 to TRBJ2-7; 7 bases fit TRBD1. V was pared by 2 bases and J by 6 bases, with 4 bases of the junction left unmatched. Germline V gene sequence: CDR1 ENHRY, CDR2 SYGVKD. The CDR3 has 13 amino acids. The CDR3 here is CAISELGTVEQYF. The CDR3 bases are TGTGCCATCAGTGAGCTCGGGACAGTCGAGCAGTACTTC.

In regard to this clone: One junction end does not reproduce the germline sequence, and a read error may be involved. CDR3 bases: TGTGCCAGCAGCGAAGGACCCCAGGCGACTCTGGGGCTAAAAAGCTACTACGAGCAGTACTTC. As protein: CASSEGPQATLGLKSYYEQYF. The rearrangement joins TRBV2 to TRBJ2-7; perhaps TRBD1 as D (5 bases). The germline V gene encodes CDR1 SNHLY and CDR2 FYNNEI. The CDR3 is 21 residues long.

The rearrangement joins TRBV7-8 to TRBJ2-2; perhaps TRBD2 as D (5 bases). Trimming removed 0 bases at V and 0 bases at J, with 5 bases between. The CDR3 runs to 15 residues. The germline V gene has CDR1 SGHVS and CDR2 FQNEAQ. CDR3 bases: TGTGCCAGCAGCTTAGCGGAGGCGAACACCGGGGAGCTGTTTTTT. It translates to CASSLAEANTGELFF. Complete variable domain (other parts from reference TRBV7-8 and TRBJ2-2): GAGVSQSPRYKVAKRGQDVALRCDPISGHVSLFWYQQALGQGPEFLTYFQNEAQLDKSGLPSDRFFAERPEGSVSTLKIQRTQQEDSAVYLCASSLAEANTGELFFGEGSRLTVL.

The rearrangement joins TRBV4-1 to TRBJ2-2; D gene uncertain. The CDR3 consists of 16 residues. Trimming shortened V by 2 bases and J by 2 bases, and 12 bases separated the two germline ends. The germline V gene encodes CDR1 MGHRA and CDR2 YSYEKL. CDR3 in amino acids: CASSQKEQPNTGELFF. The CDR3, as DNA: TGCGCCAGCAGCCAAAAGGAACAGCCTAACACCGGGGAGCTGTTTTTT.